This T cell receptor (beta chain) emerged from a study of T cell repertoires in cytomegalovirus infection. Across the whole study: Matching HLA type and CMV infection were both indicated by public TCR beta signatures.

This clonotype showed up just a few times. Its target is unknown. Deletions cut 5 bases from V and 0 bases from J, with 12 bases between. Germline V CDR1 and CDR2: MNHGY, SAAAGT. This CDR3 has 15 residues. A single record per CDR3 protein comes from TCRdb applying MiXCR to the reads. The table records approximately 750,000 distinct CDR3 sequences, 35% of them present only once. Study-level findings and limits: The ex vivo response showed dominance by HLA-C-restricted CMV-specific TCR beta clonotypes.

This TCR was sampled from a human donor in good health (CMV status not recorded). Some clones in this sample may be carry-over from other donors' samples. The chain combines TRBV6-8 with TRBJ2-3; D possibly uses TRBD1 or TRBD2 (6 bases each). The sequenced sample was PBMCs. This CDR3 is CASSPEGGSTDTQYF. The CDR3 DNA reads TGTGCCAGCAGTCCGGAGGGGGGTAGCACAGATACGCAGTATTTT.